This T cell receptor (beta chain) emerged from a study of blood T cells in healthy people across ages. Together with a sample-barcoded 5' primer, a J-beta primer mix was included in a second PCR lasting about 6 to 11 cycles. TCRdb reprocessed the 5' RACE reads via MiXCR and lists one record per CDR3 protein. Of approximately 1.5 million distinct CDR3 sequences detected, less than 45% appear once; the ten largest clones hold roughly 3.7%. This CDR3 has 14 amino acids. Trimming pared 3 bases from V and 2 bases from J, leaving 10 bases between. This clonotype was seen a few times. The receptor was derived from a woman under 30 in good health. Sequenced input: blood. The V and J genes are TRBV12-3 or TRBV12-4 and TRBJ2-5; D remains ambiguous. CDR3 sequence (DNA): TGTGCCAGCAGTTTTAGTCACAAACAAGAGACCCAGTACTTC. This translates into CASSFSHKQETQYF.